The rows below give T cell receptor beta chains drawn from one sample of a study of T cells in Graves' hyperthyroidism and ophthalmopathy. TCRdb reprocessed the multiplex PCR reads via MiXCR and lists one record per CDR3 protein. There are some 500,000 distinct CDR3 sequences in the sample; approximately 16% occur only once, and around 28% lies in the top ten. Sequencing input: blood. The receptors stem from a woman aged 30 to 39 with Graves' ophthalmopathy. Each CDR3 is given with its conserved first and last residue. A D gene is named only where the DNA matches it firmly. Some rows have no size entry. The others give once, few or many, or a class for an expanded clone.

v_gene	d_gene	j_gene	abundance	CDR3aa	CDR3nt
TRBV2	.	TRBJ2-7	.	CASSLLRPAAGSYEQYF	TGTGCCAGCAGTCTCCTCCGCCCGGCGGCGGGCTCCTACGAGCAGTACTTC
TRBV2	.	TRBJ2-5	.	CASRDRGETQYF	TGTGCCAGCAGGGATAGAGGGGAGACCCAGTACTTC
TRBV5-1	.	TRBJ1-2	.	CASRPTDYGYTF	TGCGCCAGCAGACCTACTGACTATGGCTACACCTTC
TRBV7-9	TRBD1	TRBJ1-1	.	CASSSLTGRFTEAFF	TGTGCCAGCAGTTCCTTGACAGGGAGGTTCACTGAAGCTTTCTTT
TRBV28	TRBD1	TRBJ2-2	many	CASSRDRVGTGELFF	TGTGCCAGCAGCAGGGACAGGGTAGGGACCGGGGAGCTGTTTTTT
TRBV6-1	TRBD2	TRBJ2-7	many	CASSENPPGGRSDEQYF	TGTGCCAGCAGTGAAAACCCCCCGGGGGGTAGGAGCGACGAGCAGTACTTC
TRBV5-6	.	TRBJ2-3	.	CASSFPQHNTDTQYF	TGTGCCAGCAGCTTCCCACAGCATAACACAGATACGCAGTATTTT
TRBV3-1	.	TRBJ2-7	many	CASSPLSARGSYEQYF	TGTGCCAGCAGCCCCCTCTCGGCGAGGGGCTCCTACGAGCAGTACTTC
TRBV20-1	.	TRBJ2-5	many	CSARGHETQYF	TGCAGTGCTAGGGGCCACGAGACCCAGTACTTC
TRBV28	.	TRBJ2-4	.	CASREARREKNIQYF	TGTGCCAGCAGAGAAGCCCGGAGAGAGAAAAACATTCAGTACTTC
TRBV6-2/TRBV6-3	TRBD2	TRBJ2-5	few	CASRLAVLQETQYF	TGTGCCAGCAGACTAGCGGTGCTACAAGAGACCCAGTACTTC